Each of the 14 T cell receptor beta chains below was sequenced from the same sample in a study of identical twins. TCRdb re-analysed the 5' RACE reads in MiXCR, keeping a single row per CDR3 protein. The sample gives 200,000 or so distinct CDR3 sequences, approximately 15% of which show up once; less than 45% is in the top ten. The sample was also reused in another study, on T cells expressing NK-cell markers.

What was sequenced was CD8+ T cells sorted from blood. These receptors were collected from a young woman in good health.

The DNA for the CDR3 is TGTGCCAGCAGTGCCACCGACAGCCCCGTTGAAGCTTTCTTT. It yields the protein CASSATDSPVEAFF. The genes are TRBV25-1 and TRBJ1-1; tentative D call: TRBD1 (5 bases). The germline V gene has CDR1 MGHDK and CDR2 SYGVNS. The CDR3 spans 14 residues. Trimming cost V 4 bases and J 7 bases, with 16 bases left between them.

The table lists this clonotype with many counts. This chain uses TRBV5-1 with TRBJ2-3; 12 nucleotides align to TRBD2. Germline V CDR1 and CDR2: SGHRS, YFSETQ. The CDR3 is 19 residues long. Germline trimming cut 6 bases from V and 1 base from J; bases unmatched to any gene: 15. CDR3 sequence: CASTYTGTSGFRRTDTQYF. Written as DNA, the CDR3 is TGCGCCAGCACCTACACCGGGACTAGCGGGTTCCGCCGCACAGATACGCAGTATTTT. Based on the CDR3 plus reference TRBV5-1 and TRBJ2-3, the full variable domain is KAGVTQTPRYLIKTRGQQVTLSCSPISGHRSVSWYQQTPGQGLQFLFEYFSETQRNKGNFPGRFSGRQFSNSRSEMNVSTLELGDSALYLCASTYTGTSGFRRTDTQYFGPGTRLTVL.

This sequence joins TRBV14 and TRBJ2-1; D is undetermined. Germline assignment: CDR1 SGHDN and CDR2 FVKESK. The CDR3 covers 11 residues. V lost 3 bases and J 9 bases, leaving 6 bases between the germline ends. The CDR3 here is CASSQVGEQFF. CDR3 DNA: TGTGCCAGCAGCCAGGTCGGTGAGCAGTTCTTC.

V usage is TRBV2 and J usage is TRBJ2-5; TRBD2 agrees at 7 bases. Losses at the gene ends were 8 bases for V and 5 bases for J; bases not matched to a gene: 14. The CDR3 contains 15 residues. The germline V gene encodes CDR1 SNHLY and CDR2 FYNNEI. The CDR3 loop reads CASPGGGLELETQYF. CDR3 sequence (DNA): TGTGCCAGCCCCGGGGGTGGACTAGAGCTTGAGACCCAGTACTTC. Variable domain in full (rest from reference TRBV2 and TRBJ2-5): EPEVTQTPSHQVTQMGQEVILRCVPISNHLYFYWYRQILGQKVEFLVSFYNNEISEKSEIFDDQFSVERPDGSNFTLKIRSTKLEDSAMYFCASPGGGLELETQYFGPGTRLLVL.

This clonotype was observed at least ten times. This sequence joins TRBV11-2 and TRBJ2-2, with a weak D call TRBD2 (6 bases). The CDR3 covers 12 residues. The germline CDR1 and CDR2 sequences are SGHAT and FQNNGV. The V gene lost 3 bases and the J gene lost 10 bases, with 9 bases spanning the gap. The CDR3 sequence: CASSLGGEELFF. DNA of the CDR3: TGTGCCAGCAGCTTGGGCGGGGAGGAGCTGTTTTTT.

The chain carries TRBV15 and TRBJ2-7; a weak D match, TRBD2 (5 bases). V gave up 5 bases and J gave up 2 bases, with 13 bases separating them. Germline V gene sequence: CDR1 LNHNV, CDR2 YYDKDF (reference sequence). The CDR3 contains 14 residues. CDR3 nucleotides: TGTGCCACCAGCTCGAGCGGTACTCCCTACGAGCAGTACTTC. This codes for CATSSSGTPYEQYF.

The rearrangement uses TRBV13 and TRBJ1-1, with D uncertain. Trimming took 5 bases from V and 3 from J, leaving 7 bases between them. CDR3 length: 12 residues. CDR1 and CDR2 from the germline V gene are PRHDT and FYEKMQ (reference sequence). The CDR3 coding sequence is TGTGCCAGCAGCCCGTGGGACACTGAAGCTTTCTTT. Its translation: CASSPWDTEAFF.

CDR3: CASSTIGTEYGYTF. The CDR3 DNA sequence: TGCGCCAGCAGCACAATAGGGACGGAGTATGGCTACACCTTC. The chain employs TRBV5-1 and TRBJ1-2; the D gene is possibly TRBD1 (5 bases). The CDR3 runs 14 residues. Germline CDR1 and CDR2: SGHRS and YFSETQ. The V end was cut by 4 bases, the J end by 5 bases, with 15 bases between.

This clonotype was counted only a few times. This chain joins TRBV27 and TRBJ1-4, with D possibly being TRBD1 (5 bases). The V end was cut by 8 bases, the J end by 3 bases, with 13 bases between. Germline CDR1 MNHEY, CDR2 SMNVEV (reference sequence). This CDR3 has 14 residues. CDR3 sequence reads: CASGSWGSNEKLFF. The DNA of the CDR3 is TGTGCCAGCGGTTCCTGGGGGTCTAATGAAAAACTGTTTTTT. The complete variable domain, with remaining parts taken from reference TRBV27 and TRBJ1-4, reads EAQVTQNPRYLITVTGKKLTVTCSQNMNHEYMSWYRQDPGLGLRQIYYSMNVEVTDKGDVPEGYKVSRKEKRNFPLILESPSPNQTSLYFCASGSWGSNEKLFFGSGTQLSVL.

This clonotype was seen a handful of times. The chain has TRBV29-1 and TRBJ2-7; either TRBD1 or TRBD2 may fit D (6 bases each). There are 13 residues in the CDR3. The V end was cut by 6 bases, the J end by 2 bases, with 14 bases between. Germline V CDR1 and CDR2: SQVTM, ANQGSEA. CDR3 in DNA: TGCAGCGTGGAGGGGGTCTCTCCCTACGAGCAGTACTTC. Protein product: CSVEGVSPYEQYF.

The chain combines TRBV5-8 with TRBJ2-5; D is ambiguous. Per germline, CDR1 SGHTS and CDR2 YDEGEE. V was pared by 1 base and J by 3 bases, with 7 bases between. The CDR3 covers 13 residues. The CDR3 DNA reads TGTGCCAGCAGCTTGTACCATGAAGAGACCCAGTACTTC. It codes for CASSLYHEETQYF. Filled out from reference TRBV5-8 and TRBJ2-5, the complete variable domain reads EAGVTQSPTHLIKTRGQQATLRCSPISGHTSVYWYQQALGLGLQFLLWYDEGEERNRGNFPPRFSGRQFPNYSSELNVNALELEDSALYLCASSLYHEETQYFGPGTRLLVL.

The rearrangement links TRBV30 to TRBJ2-2, with D perhaps TRBD2 (6 bases). Trimming pared 6 bases from V and 1 base from J, leaving 12 bases between. Germline loops: CDR1 GTSNPN, CDR2 SVGIG (reference sequence). CDR3 length equals 14 residues. The CDR3: CACSGEENTGELFF. The CDR3 DNA reads as TGTGCCTGCTCGGGAGAGGAGAACACCGGGGAGCTGTTTTTT.

The sample holds many counts of this clonotype. The chain couples TRBV6-5 to TRBJ2-7; 7 bases are shared with TRBD1. Germline values: CDR1 MNHEY, CDR2 SVGAGI. The CDR3 consists of 12 residues. V lost 4 bases to trimming and J lost 5 bases; unmatched junction nucleotides: 2. The CDR3 nucleotides read TGTGCCAGCAGTTTCACAGGGGACGAGCAGTACTTC. The encoded protein is CASSFTGDEQYF.

At least ten counts were recorded for this clonotype. The rearrangement uses TRBV11-2 and TRBJ1-1; unclear D gene. The CDR3 consists of 13 residues. V shed 1 base and J shed 0 bases, with 3 bases lying between them. CDR1 and CDR2 (germline): SGHAT, FQNNGV. CDR3 DNA sequence: TGTGCCAGCAGCTTAGTGCTGAACACTGAAGCTTTCTTT. Its protein product is CASSLVLNTEAFF.